Shown below are 31 T cell receptor beta chains from a single sample sequenced in a study of cytomegalovirus exposure and HLA in healthy donors. Use of 60 Vbeta and 13 Jbeta primers characterized the PCR. Method: immunoSEQ multiplex PCR; TCRdb's copy keeps in-frame clones and lacks some. The data contain over 70,000 clones, approximately 80% of them singletons. Sequencing was done on a sample of PBMCs. Receptors originate from a woman in her forties or fifties in good health and CMV-seropositive.

This clone was seen a few times. J is TRBJ2-2 and V is TRBV6-4; D call uncertain. Germline V CDR1 and CDR2: MRHNA, SNTAGT. The V end was cut by 2 bases, the J end by 5 bases, with 6 bases between. This CDR3 is 13 amino acids long. In DNA form, the CDR3 reads TGTGCCAGCAGTGACACCAGGACCGGGGAGCTGTTTTTT. Protein product: CASSDTRTGELFF.

V and J are TRBV2 and TRBJ2-7, with TRBD1 matching over 8 bases. This CDR3 is built from 14 residues. From germline, CDR1 is SNHLY and CDR2 FYNNEI. V was clipped by 5 bases and J by 6 bases; unmatched bases: 9. The CDR3 reads CASSTQGARGEQYV. For the CDR3, the DNA is TGTGCCAGCAGTACGCAGGGGGCGCGAGGCGAGCAGTACGTC.

This rearrangement joins TRBV2 to TRBJ2-3; 9 nucleotides align to TRBD2. This CDR3 has 13 residues. Unmatched junction bases numbered 3, after V lost 7 bases and J lost 4 bases. CDR1 and CDR2 from the germline V gene are SNHLY and FYNNEI. The CDR3 DNA follows: TGTGCCAGCATAGCGGGAGTCCCAGATACGCAGTATTTT. Its protein is CASIAGVPDTQYF.

This clone occurred once. CDR3 protein: CASSLGQGALTAFF. CDR3 DNA: TGTGCCAGCAGCTTGGGACAGGGGGCGCTGACCGCTTTCTTT. The chain uses TRBV5-4 and TRBJ1-1, with 10 bases aligning to TRBD1. In germline, CDR1 is SGHNT, CDR2 YYREEE (reference sequence). Trimming took 0 bases from V and 11 from J; bases not matched to a gene: 7. The CDR3 has 14 residues.

V gene TRBV7-8 combines with J gene TRBJ1-5, with 7 bases fitting TRBD1. V lost 1 base and J lost 3; bases outside the gene matches: 12. Germline CDR1 SGHVS, CDR2 FQNEAQ. This CDR3 is built from 18 residues. DNA of the CDR3: TGTGCCAGCAGCTTAGAAAGACAGGGAAGACTTATCAATCAGCCCCAGCATTTT. Its protein is CASSLERQGRLINQPQHF.

This clone was detected only a few times. This sequence joins TRBV4-1 and TRBJ1-4; 8 bases fit TRBD1. The germline gives CDR1 MGHRA, CDR2 YSYEKL. The CDR3 is 18 residues long. Losses at the gene ends were 3 bases for V and 1 base for J; bases not matched to a gene: 10. The CDR3 loop reads CASSQSPGTGRTNEKLFF. CDR3 DNA sequence: TGCGCCAGCAGCCAGAGTCCCGGGACAGGTAGAACTAATGAAAAACTGTTTTTT.

The chain recombines TRBV5-1 with TRBJ1-4; 8 positions match TRBD1. Losses at the gene ends were 4 bases for V and 3 bases for J; bases not matched to a gene: 5. The CDR3 runs to 15 residues. Germline CDR1 reads SGHRS; CDR2 reads YFSETQ. The DNA of the CDR3 is TGCGCCAGCAGCGGGACAGGACGCGCTAATGAAAAACTGTTTTTT. As protein: CASSGTGRANEKLFF.

The rearrangement joins TRBV7-6 to TRBJ1-4, with D possibly matching TRBD1 (5 bases). Germline CDR1 is SGHVS and CDR2 is FNYEAQ. V dropped 6 bases and J dropped 7 bases, with 12 bases sitting between them. This CDR3 comprises 13 residues. Here the CDR3 DNA reads TGTGCCAGCAGAGCTGGGGCGGCTGAAAAACTGTTTTTT. It codes for CASRAGAAEKLFF.

This clone was seen a single time. At one of its ends the junction is not consistent with the germline gene, which may arise from a read error. The V and J genes are TRBV10-3 and TRBJ1-1, with 7 bases identical to TRBD1. CDR1 and CDR2 (germline): ENHRY, SYGVKD. The CDR3 sequence is 11 residues long. The CDR3, as DNA: TGTGCCATCAGTGAGGGGGACAGAACCCTCTTT. It yields the protein CAISEGDRTLF.

The chain carries TRBV11-3 and TRBJ1-1, with no clear D. Trimming removed 2 bases at V and 2 bases at J, with 6 bases between. The CDR3 runs to 13 residues. Germline V gene lookup returns CDR1 SGHNT and CDR2 YENEEA. The CDR3 is CASSLSVNTEAFF. For the CDR3, the DNA is TGTGCCAGCAGCTTATCAGTTAACACTGAAGCTTTCTTT.

The rearrangement uses TRBV6-1 and TRBJ2-5, with D perhaps matching TRBD2 (6 bases). Germline V gives CDR1 MNHNS, CDR2 SASEGT. V gave up 8 bases and J gave up 4 bases, with 17 bases separating them. The CDR3 has 14 residues. CDR3 residues: CASRPRGLTETQYF. In DNA, the CDR3 is TGTGCCAGCCGCCCGAGGGGACTCACAGAGACCCAGTACTTC.

This chain links TRBV7-6 with TRBJ2-5, with 8 nucleotides matching TRBD2. The CDR3 contains 16 residues. The germline V gene has CDR1 SGHVS and CDR2 FNYEAQ. V lost 5 bases and J lost 0; bases outside the gene matches: 8. CDR3 loop: CASSIRTSFYQETQYF. CDR3 nucleotide sequence: TGTGCCAGCAGCATCAGGACTAGCTTTTACCAAGAGACCCAGTACTTC. Combining the CDR3 with reference TRBV7-6 and TRBJ2-5 gives the whole variable domain GAGVSQSPRYKVTKRGQDVALRCDPISGHVSLYWYRQALGQGPEFLTYFNYEAQQDKSGLPNDRFSAERPEGSISTLTIQRTEQRDSAMYRCASSIRTSFYQETQYFGPGTRLLVL.

CDR3 DNA sequence: TGTGCCTGGAGTACGGGACTAGCTGGGGATGAGCAGTTCTTC. Translated, it gives CAWSTGLAGDEQFF. The chain combines TRBV30 with TRBJ2-1, with 9 bases aligning to TRBD2. The CDR3 has 14 residues. Germline CDR1 is GTSNPN and CDR2 is SVGIG (reference sequence). J lost 8 bases, V lost 2 bases, and 7 bases had no gene match.

The rearrangement joins TRBV4-1 to TRBJ2-5, with D tentatively TRBD2 (6 bases). Germline V CDR1 and CDR2: MGHRA, YSYEKL. The ends were cut back, 3 bases at V and 4 bases at J, with 21 bases in the middle. The CDR3 spans 17 residues. Written as DNA, the CDR3 is TGCGCCAGCAGCCACCCGAGTCCTAGGCAAGCGGGAGAGACCCAGTACTTC. Its protein is CASSHPSPRQAGETQYF.

This chain's CDR3 is CASSFDSIEETQYF. CDR3 in DNA: TGTGCCAGCAGCTTCGACTCAATCGAAGAGACCCAGTACTTC. The chain links TRBV28 to TRBJ2-5; D gene unclear. This CDR3 comprises 14 residues. V was shortened by 6 bases and J by 3 bases, with 14 bases between the two germline ends. CDR1 is MDHEN and CDR2 is SYDVKM in the germline V gene.

This clone was detected a few times. The J gene is TRBJ1-1, the V gene TRBV19, with 8 bases that match TRBD1. Trimming took 8 bases from V and 4 from J; bases not matched to a gene: 3. From germline, CDR1 is LNHDA and CDR2 SQIVND (reference sequence). This CDR3 spans 12 amino acids. For the CDR3, the DNA is TGTGCCAGTGACACAGGGGGCACTGAAGCTTTCTTT. This sequence encodes CASDTGGTEAFF.

The V call is TRBV29-1, the J call TRBJ1-1; no clear D. Germline CDR1 and CDR2: SQVTM and ANQGSEA. CDR3 length: 14 amino acids. V gave up 8 bases and J gave up 11 bases, with 27 bases separating them. The CDR3 bases are TGCAGCATGCGCCAGGACTCCGAGGCATCGAAGGCTTTCTTT. It encodes CSMRQDSEASKAFF.

The chain is built from TRBV5-6 and TRBJ2-7; D is uncertain. Germline values: CDR1 SGHDT, CDR2 YYEEEE. V was cut by 2 bases and J by 6 bases, with 21 bases left in between. This CDR3 comprises 16 residues. The CDR3 sequence is CASSFLDTASASEQYF. In nucleotides, the CDR3 is TGTGCCAGCAGCTTTTTAGACACCGCCAGTGCATCCGAGCAGTACTTC.

The chain is built from TRBV11-3 and TRBJ2-1; D not certain. V was pared by 0 bases and J by 4 bases, with 7 bases between. This CDR3 has 14 residues. The V gene's germline CDR1 is SGHNT and CDR2 YENEEA. CDR3 nucleotides: TGTGCCAGCAGCTTAGATCGGCGGTACAATGAGCAGTTCTTC. Protein product: CASSLDRRYNEQFF. Complete variable domain (other parts from reference TRBV11-3 and TRBJ2-1): EAGVVQSPRYKIIEKKQPVAFWCNPISGHNTLYWYLQNLGQGPELLIRYENEEAVDDSQLPKDRFSAERLKGVDSTLKIQPAELGDSAVYLCASSLDRRYNEQFFGPGTRLTVL.

The chain links TRBV4-1 to TRBJ2-1, with a tentative D call TRBD1 (5 bases). The CDR3 is 14 residues long. V was cut by 0 bases and J by 5 bases, with 8 bases left in between. The V gene's germline CDR1 is MGHRA and CDR2 YSYEKL. In DNA form, the CDR3 reads TGCGCCAGCAGCCAAGAAGACAGCCACAATGAGCAGTTCTTC. As protein: CASSQEDSHNEQFF.

This clone was observed once. The chain is built from TRBV7-9 and TRBJ2-5, with unresolved D. The CDR3 is 14 amino acids. The ends were cut back, 1 base at V and 4 bases at J, with 10 bases in the middle. The germline V gene has CDR1 SEHNR and CDR2 FQNEAQ (reference sequence). In nucleotides, the CDR3 is TGTGCCAGCAGCTTAGGGGCAGATAGAGAGACCCAGTACTTC. Its translation is CASSLGADRETQYF.

V and J are TRBV29-1 and TRBJ1-1; no reliable D call. This CDR3 spans 13 amino acids. CDR1 is SQVTM and CDR2 is ANQGSEA in the germline V gene. V lost 6 bases and J lost 5, with 16 bases in between. CDR3 DNA: TGCAGCGTCCGGACGGGAGTAGGTACTGAAGCTTTCTTT. Translated, it gives CSVRTGVGTEAFF.

The gene calls are TRBV2 and TRBJ2-7; 11 bases are a match to TRBD2. This CDR3 contains 15 residues. V lost 5 bases to trimming and J lost 3 bases; unmatched junction nucleotides: 6. Germline CDR1 and CDR2: SNHLY and FYNNEI. CDR3 sequence: CASSQTSGGYYEQYF. In DNA, the CDR3 is TGTGCCAGCAGTCAAACTAGCGGGGGATACTACGAGCAGTACTTC.

The J gene is TRBJ2-5, the V gene TRBV5-1; no firm D call. Trimming shortened V by 7 bases and J by 5 bases, and 12 bases separated the two germline ends. Germline V gives CDR1 SGHRS, CDR2 YFSETQ. This CDR3 comprises 12 residues. The CDR3 sequence: CASAALGETQYF. The DNA for the CDR3 is TGCGCCAGCGCGGCCCTTGGTGAGACCCAGTACTTC.

The V call is TRBV18, the J call TRBJ2-4; D may be TRBD1 (6 bases). The CDR3 contains 12 residues. In germline, CDR1 is KGHSH, CDR2 LQKENI. Trimming took 3 bases from V and 6 from J, leaving 6 bases between them. DNA for the CDR3: TGTGCCAGCTCACCGGACAGAAACATTCAGTACTTC. This gives the protein CASSPDRNIQYF.

V gene TRBV19 combines with J gene TRBJ2-1, with 12 bases that match TRBD2. Germline V gene lookup returns CDR1 LNHDA and CDR2 SQIVND (reference sequence). Germline trimming cut 5 bases from V and 3 bases from J; bases unmatched to any gene: 8. The CDR3 has 17 residues. The CDR3 nucleotides are TGTGCCAGTAGTCCGGACCCGACTAGCGGGAGCTACAATGAGCAGTTCTTC. Protein sequence: CASSPDPTSGSYNEQFF.

CDR3 DNA sequence: TGTGCCAGCAGTGCACCCTCCGAGAAAAATCAGCCCCAGCATTTT. Translated, it gives CASSAPSEKNQPQHF. The V gene is TRBV6-4, the J gene TRBJ1-5; D is unresolved. Between the trimmed V and J ends, which lost 4 bases and 4 bases, there was a span of 14 bases. The CDR3 has 15 residues. CDR1 and CDR2 from the germline V gene are MRHNA and SNTAGT.

V gene TRBV27 combines with J gene TRBJ2-1, with 9 bases identical to TRBD2. The CDR3 contains 15 residues. With V trimmed by 3 bases and J by 10 bases, 10 bases remained unmatched. The germline V gene encodes CDR1 MNHEY and CDR2 SMNVEV (reference sequence). The chain's CDR3 is CASSFTAAGGGEQFF. CDR3 nucleotide sequence: TGTGCCAGCAGTTTTACCGCAGCGGGGGGAGGGGAGCAGTTCTTC.

V usage is TRBV6-5 and J usage is TRBJ2-5; D might be TRBD1 (5 bases). The J call could be wrong; TRBJ2-7 is a better fit for the DNA end. Germline V CDR1 and CDR2: MNHEY, SVGAGI. This CDR3 is built from 14 residues. As DNA, the CDR3 is TGTGCCAGCAGTCCGGACATGGCCGGGTACGAGCAGTACTTC. Its translation: CASSPDMAGYEQYF.

The CDR3 reads CASSPALQGTGNTIYF. The CDR3 DNA sequence: TGTGCCAGCAGCCCGGCATTACAGGGAACTGGAAACACCATATATTTT. J is TRBJ1-3 and V is TRBV5-6; D perhaps matches TRBD1 (6 bases). The germline gives CDR1 SGHDT, CDR2 YYEEEE. The CDR3 sequence is 16 residues long. With 4 bases removed from V and 2 bases from J, the gap between germline ends came to 16 bases. Full variable domain (remainder filled in from reference TRBV5-6 and TRBJ1-3): DAGVTQSPTHLIKTRGQQVTLRCSPKSGHDTVSWYQQALGQGPQFIFQYYEEEERQRGNFPDRFSGHQFPNYSSELNVNALLLGDSALYLCASSPALQGTGNTIYFGEGSWLTVV.

J is TRBJ2-3 and V is TRBV11-2; a weak D match, TRBD2 (5 bases). Trimming removed 4 bases from V and 6 bases from J, with 11 bases in between. This CDR3 has 13 amino acids. Germline-derived CDR1 and CDR2 are SGHAT and FQNNGV. Here the CDR3 reads CASSSRTRDTQYF. The CDR3 nucleotides read TGTGCCAGCAGCTCCCGGACTCGGGATACGCAGTATTTT.